Below, 24 T cell receptor beta chains from the same sample are listed, as sequenced in a study of control samples from healthy donors and cancer patients. Profiling relied on immunoSEQ multiplex PCR, and the TCRdb table lists in-frame clones only, not all of them. The sample yields hundreds of thousands of clones, over 75% seen once. The specimen sequenced was PBMCs. The origin of the receptors is a woman aged 60-75 years with lung cancer.

The J gene is TRBJ1-2, the V gene TRBV9; a possible D gene is TRBD1 (6 bases). Germline lookup yields CDR1 SGDLS and CDR2 YYNGEE. The length of the CDR3 is 14 residues. Trimming removed 4 bases at V and 1 base at J, with 11 bases between. In DNA form, the CDR3 reads TGTGCCAGCAGCCCCCAGGACAGTAACTATGGCTACACCTTC. Translation gives CASSPQDSNYGYTF.

V and J are TRBV2 and TRBJ1-4; D is uncertain. The CDR3 length is 15 residues. The V gene's germline CDR1 is SNHLY and CDR2 FYNNEI. Trimming cost V 5 bases and J 8 bases, with 18 bases left between them. This chain's CDR3 is CASSSIGREGEKLFF. The CDR3, as DNA: TGTGCCAGCAGTTCTATTGGACGGGAAGGGGAAAAACTGTTTTTT. Combining the CDR3 with reference TRBV2 and TRBJ1-4 gives the whole variable domain EPEVTQTPSHQVTQMGQEVILRCVPISNHLYFYWYRQILGQKVEFLVSFYNNEISEKSEIFDDQFSVERPDGSNFTLKIRSTKLEDSAMYFCASSSIGREGEKLFFGSGTQLSVL.

This rearrangement joins TRBV4-1 to TRBJ1-4; TRBD1 is a possible D gene (5 bases). With 3 bases removed from V and 8 bases from J, the gap between germline ends came to 16 bases. The CDR3 is made up of 15 amino acids. CDR1 is MGHRA, CDR2 YSYEKL, per germline. The CDR3 protein is CASSHLYRLREKLFF. In nucleotides, the CDR3 is TGCGCCAGCAGCCACCTATACAGGTTACGGGAAAAACTGTTTTTT.

Only a few counts were recorded for this clone. The chain employs TRBV7-2 and TRBJ2-5; 9 nucleotides agree with TRBD2. The CDR3 runs 16 residues. Germline loops: CDR1 SGHTA, CDR2 FQGNSA. After removal of 0 bases from V and 1 base from J, the junction contained 3 bases not matched to a gene. CDR3 region: CASSLAGRGGQETQYF. CDR3 DNA: TGTGCCAGCAGCTTAGCGGGGCGGGGGGGCCAAGAGACCCAGTACTTC.

The V call is TRBV18, the J call TRBJ1-1; maybe TRBD1 (6 bases). The length of the CDR3 is 15 residues. Per germline, CDR1 KGHSH and CDR2 LQKENI. V lost 2 bases to trimming and J lost 1 base, with 11 bases between them. CDR3 DNA sequence: TGTGCCAGCTCACCATCTCAGACAGGGAACACTGAAGCTTTCTTT. Translation: CASSPSQTGNTEAFF.

The chain joins TRBV19 to TRBJ1-6; D is possibly TRBD1 (6 bases). The V gene's germline CDR1 is LNHDA and CDR2 SQIVND (reference sequence). The CDR3 extends over 13 amino acids. Deletions cut 6 bases from V and 7 bases from J, with 10 bases between. The CDR3 loop reads CASSRTGNSPLHF. The CDR3, as DNA: TGTGCCAGTAGCCGTACAGGGAATTCACCCCTCCACTTT.

The genes are TRBV5-1 and TRBJ2-7, with 9 nucleotides matching TRBD1. Germline V gene sequence: CDR1 SGHRS, CDR2 YFSETQ. The CDR3 loop spans 15 amino acids. The V gene end was trimmed by 5 bases and the J gene end by 0 bases; junction bases not matched to a gene: 6. Here the CDR3 reads CASRAGQGTSYEQYF. The DNA for the CDR3 is TGCGCCAGCAGAGCGGGACAGGGAACCTCCTACGAGCAGTACTTC.

This clone showed up just once. This sequence joins TRBV28 and TRBJ1-3; weak D call: TRBD1 (5 bases). The germline V gene encodes CDR1 MDHEN and CDR2 SYDVKM. V gave up 5 bases and J gave up 0 bases, with 14 bases separating them. The CDR3 loop spans 16 amino acids. DNA for the CDR3: TGTGCCAGCAGTCGTTATGCAGGGAGCTCTGGAAACACCATATATTTT. Protein: CASSRYAGSSGNTIYF.

The genes are TRBV6-1 and TRBJ2-3; D is undetermined. The germline V and J ends were trimmed by 1 base and 2 bases, with 4 bases remaining between them. Per germline, CDR1 MNHNS and CDR2 SASEGT. The CDR3 spans 13 residues. CDR3 residues: CASSEDNTDTQYF. The DNA for the CDR3 is TGTGCCAGCAGTGAAGACAACACAGATACGCAGTATTTT.

This clone appeared a single time. This chain uses TRBV12-3 or TRBV12-4 with TRBJ1-2, with 8 bases fitting TRBD1. J gave up 7 bases and V 8 bases, and 9 bases lay outside the gene matches. The CDR3 contains 13 residues. CDR3 in DNA: TGTGCCAGCCACCCCGCAGGGGGCGCTGGCTACACCTTC. This encodes CASHPAGGAGYTF.

On this clone: This sample includes further DNA sequences coding for the same CDR3. V is TRBV6-5 and J is TRBJ1-2, with D maybe TRBD1 (6 bases). The CDR3 extends over 13 amino acids. Germline V CDR1 and CDR2: MNHEY, SVGAGI. V lost 5 bases and J lost 5, with 12 bases in between. This chain's CDR3 is CASSPDSLYGYTF. CDR3 bases: TGTGCCAGCAGTCCGGACAGTTTATATGGCTACACCTTC.

The chain is built from TRBV5-6 and TRBJ1-1, with D possibly TRBD1 on 5 matching bases. The CDR3 consists of 14 residues. Germline lookup yields CDR1 SGHDT and CDR2 YYEEEE. Trimming removed 4 bases at V and 5 bases at J, with 15 bases between. DNA for the CDR3: TGTGCCAGCAGCACTAAGGGGCGACAAACTGAAGCTTTCTTT. Its translation: CASSTKGRQTEAFF.

The table lists this clone with a few counts. The chain has TRBV12-3 or TRBV12-4 and TRBJ1-2; D unresolved. V was pared by 4 bases and J by 7 bases, with 10 bases between. The CDR3 has 12 amino acids. CDR3 nucleotides: TGTGCCAGCAGTTGGGGAGTTGTTGGCTACACCTTC. It is translated as CASSWGVVGYTF.

This clone has only one observation. V and J are TRBV11-2 and TRBJ1-1; 11 nucleotides align to TRBD1. CDR3 length: 15 residues. Germline loops: CDR1 SGHAT, CDR2 FQNNGV. With V trimmed by 3 bases and J by 7 bases, 7 bases remained unmatched. The CDR3 reads CASSFGPGQGGEAFF. CDR3 bases: TGTGCCAGCAGCTTTGGACCGGGACAGGGGGGTGAAGCTTTCTTT.

The chain is built from TRBV28 and TRBJ1-5; possibly TRBD1 for D (6 bases). From germline, CDR1 is MDHEN and CDR2 SYDVKM. The CDR3 spans 13 residues. V was cut by 8 bases and J by 4 bases, with 12 bases left in between. The CDR3 sequence: CASHTDSNQPQHF. The CDR3 DNA sequence: TGTGCCAGCCATACGGACAGTAATCAGCCCCAGCATTTT.

This chain uses TRBV4-1 with TRBJ1-3; 7 positions match TRBD1. The CDR3 loop spans 16 amino acids. The germline CDR1 and CDR2 sequences are MGHRA and YSYEKL. The ends lost 0 bases at V and 1 base at J; junction bases unmatched: 3. CDR3 DNA: TGCGCCAGCAGCCAAGACAGGGGGATATCTGGAAACACCATATATTTT. This codes for CASSQDRGISGNTIYF.

This sequence joins TRBV5-6 and TRBJ1-5; no firm D call. CDR1 SGHDT and CDR2 YYEEEE come from the germline V gene. This CDR3 spans 15 amino acids. The V end lost 1 base, the J end lost 2 bases, and 10 bases lay between the germline ends. The CDR3 reads CASSLKGWGNQPQHF. CDR3 DNA sequence: TGTGCCAGCAGCTTGAAGGGTTGGGGCAATCAGCCCCAGCATTTT.

The CDR3 sequence: CASSRARGMGEKLFF. The CDR3 coding sequence is TGTGCCAGCAGCAGGGCAAGGGGAATGGGGGAAAAACTGTTTTTT. The rearrangement joins TRBV2 to TRBJ1-4, with a weak D call TRBD1 (5 bases). This CDR3 spans 15 amino acids. The germline V gene encodes CDR1 SNHLY and CDR2 FYNNEI. Trimming removed 6 bases at V and 8 bases at J, with 19 bases between.

This clone is a singleton in its sample. The chain couples TRBV25-1 to TRBJ1-1, with D tentatively TRBD1 (6 bases). Germline assignment: CDR1 MGHDK and CDR2 SYGVNS. CDR3 length equals 17 residues. With 3 bases removed from V and 8 bases from J, the gap between germline ends came to 25 bases. This CDR3 is CASSEGGARGRGGEAFF. The CDR3, as DNA: TGTGCCAGCAGTGAGGGGGGGGCGAGAGGGAGGGGAGGAGAAGCTTTCTTT.

This clone was observed a single time. J is TRBJ2-1 and V is TRBV6-6; 7 bases fit TRBD1. Germline V gene lookup returns CDR1 MNHNY and CDR2 SVGAGI (reference sequence). The junction had 5 bases not matched to a gene; V was cut back by 2 bases and J by 4 bases. CDR3 length equals 15 residues. CDR3: CASSYPRGQYNEQFF. The CDR3, as DNA: TGTGCCAGCAGTTACCCCAGGGGACAGTACAATGAGCAGTTCTTC.

This clone came up a few times. This chain connects TRBV7-2 to TRBJ1-2, with 7 nucleotides matching TRBD1. Germline CDR1 and CDR2: SGHTA and FQGNSA. After removal of 3 bases from V and 5 bases from J, the junction contained 6 bases not matched to a gene. The CDR3 consists of 14 residues. CDR3 residues: CASSLDRMDYGYTF. In nucleotides, the CDR3 is TGTGCCAGCAGCTTGGACAGGATGGATTATGGCTACACCTTC.

J is TRBJ1-5 and V is TRBV5-1; D not certain. V shed 4 bases and J shed 7 bases, with 15 bases lying between them. The CDR3 covers 14 residues. The germline gives CDR1 SGHRS, CDR2 YFSETQ. The DNA of the CDR3 is TGCGCCAGCAGCGTGGCGGGTATAGACCAGCCCCAGCATTTT. Translated: CASSVAGIDQPQHF. The complete variable domain, with remaining parts taken from reference TRBV5-1 and TRBJ1-5, reads KAGVTQTPRYLIKTRGQQVTLSCSPISGHRSVSWYQQTPGQGLQFLFEYFSETQRNKGNFPGRFSGRQFSNSRSEMNVSTLELGDSALYLCASSVAGIDQPQHFGDGTRLSIL.

CDR3 protein: CAKTWVGLNYGYTF. The CDR3 DNA sequence: TGTGCCAAGACTTGGGTAGGTCTAAACTATGGCTACACCTTC. The V and J genes are TRBV6-4 and TRBJ1-2; D gene unclear. The CDR3 covers 14 residues. Trimming removed 10 bases from V and 2 bases from J, with 17 bases in between. The germline V gene encodes CDR1 MRHNA and CDR2 SNTAGT.

The chain has TRBV3-1 (or the pseudogene TRBV3-2) and TRBJ2-1; TRBD2 is a possible D gene (5 bases). The germline V and J ends were trimmed by 2 bases and 5 bases, with 13 bases remaining between them. The germline V gene has CDR1 LGHDT and CDR2 YNNKEL (reference sequence). The CDR3 loop spans 15 amino acids. The CDR3 coding sequence is TGTGCCAGCAGCCAAACGTCGGGGTACGACAATGAGCAGTTCTTC. This translates into CASSQTSGYDNEQFF.